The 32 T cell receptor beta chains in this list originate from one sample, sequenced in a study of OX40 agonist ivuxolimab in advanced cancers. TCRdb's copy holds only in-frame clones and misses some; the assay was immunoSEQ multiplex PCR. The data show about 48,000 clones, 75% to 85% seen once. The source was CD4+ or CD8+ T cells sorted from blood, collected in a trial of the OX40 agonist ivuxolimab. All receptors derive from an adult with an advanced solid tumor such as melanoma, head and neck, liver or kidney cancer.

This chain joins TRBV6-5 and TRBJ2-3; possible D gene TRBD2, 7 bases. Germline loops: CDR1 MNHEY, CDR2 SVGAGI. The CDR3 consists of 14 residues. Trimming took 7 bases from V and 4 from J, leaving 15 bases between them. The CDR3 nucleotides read TGTGCCAGCATCCGCGGGGGCCCGGCAGATACGCAGTATTTT. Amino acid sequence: CASIRGGPADTQYF.

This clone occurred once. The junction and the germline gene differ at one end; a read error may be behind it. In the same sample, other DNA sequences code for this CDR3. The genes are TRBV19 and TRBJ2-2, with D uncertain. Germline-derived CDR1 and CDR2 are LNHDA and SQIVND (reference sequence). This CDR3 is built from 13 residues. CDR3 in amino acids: CASSIGDPGELFF. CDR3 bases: TGTGCCAGTAGTATAGGCGATCCCGGTGAGCTGTTTTTT.

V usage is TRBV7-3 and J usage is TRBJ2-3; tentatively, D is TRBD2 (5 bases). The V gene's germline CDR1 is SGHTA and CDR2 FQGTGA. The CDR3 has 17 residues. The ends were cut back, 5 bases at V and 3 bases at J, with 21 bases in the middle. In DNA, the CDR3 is TGTGCCAGCAGCCCAAGCGGCGCAGGAGCAGTTACAGATACGCAGTATTTT. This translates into CASSPSGAGAVTDTQYF.

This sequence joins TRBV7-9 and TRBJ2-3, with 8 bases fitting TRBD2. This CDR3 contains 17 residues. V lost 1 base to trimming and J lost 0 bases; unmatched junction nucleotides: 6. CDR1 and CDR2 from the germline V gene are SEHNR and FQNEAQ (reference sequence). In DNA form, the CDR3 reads TGTGCCAGCAGCTTAGGAACTAGCGGACTAAGCACAGATACGCAGTATTTT. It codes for CASSLGTSGLSTDTQYF.

In DNA, the CDR3 is TGCGCCAGCAGCCAAGGGCAGGGCTTTAGCTACGAGCAGTACTTC. This sequence encodes CASSQGQGFSYEQYF. J is TRBJ2-7 and V is TRBV4-3; D perhaps matches TRBD1 (5 bases). Germline CDR1 is LGHNA and CDR2 is YSLEER. Trimming shortened V by 1 base and J by 3 bases, and 13 bases separated the two germline ends. The CDR3 covers 15 residues.

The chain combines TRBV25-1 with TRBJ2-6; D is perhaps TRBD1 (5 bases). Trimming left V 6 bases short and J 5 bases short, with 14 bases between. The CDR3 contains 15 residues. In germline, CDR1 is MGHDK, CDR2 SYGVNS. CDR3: CASREDTGRANVLTF. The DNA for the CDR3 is TGTGCCAGCAGAGAGGACACAGGAAGGGCCAACGTCCTGACTTTC.

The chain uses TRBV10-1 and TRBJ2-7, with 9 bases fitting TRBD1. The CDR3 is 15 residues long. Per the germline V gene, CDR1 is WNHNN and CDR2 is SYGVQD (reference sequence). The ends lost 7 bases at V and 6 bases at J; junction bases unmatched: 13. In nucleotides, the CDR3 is TGCGCCAGCACCTGGGTTGGGGACAGGGTCTCCGAGCAGTACTTC. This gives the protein CASTWVGDRVSEQYF.

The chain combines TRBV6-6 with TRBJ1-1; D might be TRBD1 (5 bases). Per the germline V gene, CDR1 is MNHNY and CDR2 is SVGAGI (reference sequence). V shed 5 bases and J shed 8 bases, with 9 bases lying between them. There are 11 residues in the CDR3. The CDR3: CASSPDREAFF. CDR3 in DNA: TGTGCCAGCAGTCCCGACAGAGAAGCTTTCTTT.

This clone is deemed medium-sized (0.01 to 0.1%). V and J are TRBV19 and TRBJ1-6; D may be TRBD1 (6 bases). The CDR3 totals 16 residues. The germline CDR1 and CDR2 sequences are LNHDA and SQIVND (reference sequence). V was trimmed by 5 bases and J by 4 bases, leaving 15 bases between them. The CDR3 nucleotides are TGTGCCAGTAGTGGTTTCGGGGGCAAGTATAATTCACCCCTCCACTTT. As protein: CASSGFGGKYNSPLHF.

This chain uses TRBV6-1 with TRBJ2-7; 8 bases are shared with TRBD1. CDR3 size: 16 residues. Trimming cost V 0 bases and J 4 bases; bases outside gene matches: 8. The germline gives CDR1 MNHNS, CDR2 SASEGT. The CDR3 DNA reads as TGTGCCAGCAGTGAAGCCTCGACAGGGGTGGTTTACGAGCAGTACTTC. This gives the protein CASSEASTGVVYEQYF.

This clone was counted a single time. CDR3 amino acids: CASSQGGQAYEQYF. The CDR3 nucleotides are TGTGCCAGCAGCCAAGGTGGACAAGCCTACGAGCAGTACTTC. The gene calls are TRBV14 and TRBJ2-7; possibly TRBD1 for D (5 bases). Trimming removed 1 base from V and 2 bases from J, with 9 bases in between. This CDR3 has 14 amino acids. Germline CDR1 is SGHDN and CDR2 is FVKESK.

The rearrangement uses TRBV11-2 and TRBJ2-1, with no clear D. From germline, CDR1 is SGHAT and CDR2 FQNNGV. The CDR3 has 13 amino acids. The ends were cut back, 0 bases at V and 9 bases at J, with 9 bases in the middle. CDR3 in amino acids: CASSLESTGEQFF. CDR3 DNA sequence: TGTGCCAGCAGCTTAGAAAGTACCGGTGAGCAGTTCTTC.

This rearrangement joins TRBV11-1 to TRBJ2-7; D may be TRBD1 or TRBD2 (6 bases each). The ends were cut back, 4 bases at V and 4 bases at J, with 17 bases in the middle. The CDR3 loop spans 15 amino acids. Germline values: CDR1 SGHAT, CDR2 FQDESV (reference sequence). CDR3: CASSSLVGGIYEQYF. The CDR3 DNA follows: TGTGCCAGCAGCTCCCTGGTGGGGGGCATTTACGAGCAGTACTTC. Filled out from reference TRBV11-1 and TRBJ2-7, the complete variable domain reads EAEVAQSPRYKITEKSQAVAFWCDPISGHATLYWYRQILGQGPELLVQFQDESVVDDSQLPKDRFSAERLKGVDSTLKIQPAELGDSAMYLCASSSLVGGIYEQYFGPGTRLTVT.

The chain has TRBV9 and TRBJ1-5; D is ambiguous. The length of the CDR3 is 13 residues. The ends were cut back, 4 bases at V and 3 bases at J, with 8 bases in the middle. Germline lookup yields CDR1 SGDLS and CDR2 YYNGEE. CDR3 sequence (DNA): TGTGCCAGCAGCACCCTTCCCAATCAGCCCCAGCATTTT. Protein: CASSTLPNQPQHF.

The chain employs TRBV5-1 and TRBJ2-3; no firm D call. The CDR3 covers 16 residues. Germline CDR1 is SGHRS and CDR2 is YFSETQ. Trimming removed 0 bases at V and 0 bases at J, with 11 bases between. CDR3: CASSLAGRRSTDTQYF. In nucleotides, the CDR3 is TGCGCCAGCAGCTTGGCCGGCAGGCGTAGCACAGATACGCAGTATTTT.

CDR3 DNA sequence: TGTGCCAGCAGCGGGGGGACGGCCTCGTCTACTTTCTTT. Amino acid sequence: CASSGGTASSTFF. J is TRBJ1-1 and V is TRBV7-2, with D tentatively TRBD1 (5 bases). V gave up 5 bases and J gave up 12 bases, with 19 bases separating them. There are 13 residues in the CDR3. CDR1 and CDR2 (germline): SGHTA, FQGNSA.

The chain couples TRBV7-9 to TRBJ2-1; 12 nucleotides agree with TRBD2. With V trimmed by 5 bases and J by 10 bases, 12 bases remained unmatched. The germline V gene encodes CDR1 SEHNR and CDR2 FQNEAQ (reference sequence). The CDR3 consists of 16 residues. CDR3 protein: CASSPWASGGVREQFF. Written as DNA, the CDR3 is TGTGCCAGCAGCCCGTGGGCTAGCGGGGGGGTAAGGGAGCAGTTCTTC.

The CDR3 coding sequence is TGTGCCAGCAGCCAAGAACAGGGATGGGAGACCCAGTACTTC. It codes for CASSQEQGWETQYF. The chain couples TRBV14 to TRBJ2-5; D is possibly TRBD1 (6 bases). V shed 0 bases and J shed 5 bases, with 10 bases lying between them. Per germline, CDR1 SGHDN and CDR2 FVKESK. The CDR3 contains 14 residues.

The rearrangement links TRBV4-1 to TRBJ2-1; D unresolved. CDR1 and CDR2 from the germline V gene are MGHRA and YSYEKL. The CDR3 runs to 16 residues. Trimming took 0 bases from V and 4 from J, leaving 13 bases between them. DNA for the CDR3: TGCGCCAGCAGCCAAGATCCCGGTCAGAGGTACAATGAGCAGTTCTTC. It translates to CASSQDPGQRYNEQFF.

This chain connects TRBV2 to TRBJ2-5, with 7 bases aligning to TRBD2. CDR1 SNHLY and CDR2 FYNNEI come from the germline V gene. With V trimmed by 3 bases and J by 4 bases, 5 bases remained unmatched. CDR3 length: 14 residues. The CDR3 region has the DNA TGTGCCAGCAGTGAGGGGGTAGCGGGAGAGACCCAGTACTTC. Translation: CASSEGVAGETQYF. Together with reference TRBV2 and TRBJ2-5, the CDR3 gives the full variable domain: EPEVTQTPSHQVTQMGQEVILRCVPISNHLYFYWYRQILGQKVEFLVSFYNNEISEKSEIFDDQFSVERPDGSNFTLKIRSTKLEDSAMYFCASSEGVAGETQYFGPGTRLLVL.

CDR3 DNA: TGTGCCAGCAGCTTTGGCTACATACAAGAGACCCAGTACTTC. Amino acid sequence: CASSFGYIQETQYF. The J gene is TRBJ2-5, the V gene TRBV5-5, with D unresolved. The CDR3 has 14 residues. The V gene's germline CDR1 is SGHKS and CDR2 YYEKEE (reference sequence). V was clipped by 2 bases and J by 2 bases, with 10 bases between them.

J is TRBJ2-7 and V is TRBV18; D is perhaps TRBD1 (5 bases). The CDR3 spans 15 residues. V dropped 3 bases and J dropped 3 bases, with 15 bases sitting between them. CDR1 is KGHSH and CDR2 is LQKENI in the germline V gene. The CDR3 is CASSPLEYQGYEQYF. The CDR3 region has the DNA TGTGCCAGCTCACCGTTAGAATATCAGGGCTACGAGCAGTACTTC.

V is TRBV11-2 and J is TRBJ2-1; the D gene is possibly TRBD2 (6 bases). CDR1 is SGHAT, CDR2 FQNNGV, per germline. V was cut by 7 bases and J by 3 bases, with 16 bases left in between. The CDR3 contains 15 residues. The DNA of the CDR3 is TGTGCCAGCACCGCGCGGGGACGGATCTACAATGAGCAGTTCTTC. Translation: CASTARGRIYNEQFF.

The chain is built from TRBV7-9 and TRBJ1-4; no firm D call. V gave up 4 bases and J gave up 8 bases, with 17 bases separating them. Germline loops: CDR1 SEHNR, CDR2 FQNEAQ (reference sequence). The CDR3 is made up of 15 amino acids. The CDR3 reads CASSSYGGIGEKLFF. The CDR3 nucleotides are TGTGCCAGCAGCTCCTACGGAGGGATTGGGGAAAAACTGTTTTTT.

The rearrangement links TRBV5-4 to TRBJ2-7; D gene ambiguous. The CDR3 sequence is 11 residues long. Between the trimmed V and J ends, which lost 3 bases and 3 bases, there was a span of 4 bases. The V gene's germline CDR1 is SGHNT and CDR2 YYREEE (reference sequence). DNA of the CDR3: TGTGCCAGCAGCTCCATCTACGAGCAGTACTTC. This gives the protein CASSSIYEQYF.

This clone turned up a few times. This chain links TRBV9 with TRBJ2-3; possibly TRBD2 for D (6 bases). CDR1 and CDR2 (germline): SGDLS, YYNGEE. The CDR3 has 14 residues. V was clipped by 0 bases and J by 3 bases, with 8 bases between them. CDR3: CASSVEGRTDTQYF. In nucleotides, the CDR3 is TGTGCCAGCAGCGTAGAGGGGAGGACAGATACGCAGTATTTT.

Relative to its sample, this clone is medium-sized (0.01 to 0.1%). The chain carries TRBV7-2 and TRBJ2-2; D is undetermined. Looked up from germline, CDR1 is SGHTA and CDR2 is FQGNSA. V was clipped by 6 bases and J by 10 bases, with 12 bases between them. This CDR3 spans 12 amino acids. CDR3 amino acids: CASSLSAVELFF. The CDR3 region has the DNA TGTGCCAGCAGTCTGTCTGCGGTGGAGCTGTTTTTT.

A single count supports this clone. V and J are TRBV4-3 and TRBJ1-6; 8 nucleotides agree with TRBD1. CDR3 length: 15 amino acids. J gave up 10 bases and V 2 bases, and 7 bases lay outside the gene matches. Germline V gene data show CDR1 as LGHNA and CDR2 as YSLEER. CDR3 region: CASSQQIQGVSPLHF. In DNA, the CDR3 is TGCGCCAGCAGCCAACAGATACAGGGGGTGTCACCCCTCCACTTT.

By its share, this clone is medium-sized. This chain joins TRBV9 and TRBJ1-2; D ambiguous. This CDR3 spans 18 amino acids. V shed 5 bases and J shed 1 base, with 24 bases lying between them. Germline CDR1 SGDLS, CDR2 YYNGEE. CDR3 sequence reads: CASRALMARNSRNYGYTF. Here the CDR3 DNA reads TGTGCCAGCAGGGCCTTAATGGCCCGGAACAGTCGTAACTATGGCTACACCTTC.

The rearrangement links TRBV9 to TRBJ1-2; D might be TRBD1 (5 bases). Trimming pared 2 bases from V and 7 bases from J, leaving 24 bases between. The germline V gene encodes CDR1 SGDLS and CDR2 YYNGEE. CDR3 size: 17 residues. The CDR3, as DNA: TGTGCCAGCAGCGTTGCGCCCCATGCTGAGGGGCGCGGTGGCTACACCTTC. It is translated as CASSVAPHAEGRGGYTF.

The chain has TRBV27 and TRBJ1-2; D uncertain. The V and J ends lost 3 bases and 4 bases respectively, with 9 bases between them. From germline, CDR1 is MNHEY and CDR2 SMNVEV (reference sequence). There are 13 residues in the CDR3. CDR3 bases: TGTGCCAGCAGTTTCTGGCCGCCCTATGGCTACACCTTC. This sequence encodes CASSFWPPYGYTF.

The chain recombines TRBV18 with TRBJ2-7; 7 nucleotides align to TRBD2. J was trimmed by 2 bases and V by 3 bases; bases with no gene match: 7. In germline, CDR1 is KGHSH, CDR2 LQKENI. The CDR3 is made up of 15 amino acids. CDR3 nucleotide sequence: TGTGCCAGCTCACCTCCAGCGGGACCGGCCTACGAGCAGTACTTC. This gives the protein CASSPPAGPAYEQYF. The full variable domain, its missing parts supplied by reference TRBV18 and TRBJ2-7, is NAGVMQNPRHLVRRRGQEARLRCSPMKGHSHVYWYRQLPEEGLKFMVYLQKENIIDESGMPKERFSAEFPKEGPSILRIQQVVRGDSAAYFCASSPPAGPAYEQYFGPGTRLTVT.